This T cell receptor beta chain derives from a study of T-cell reconstitution after alpha-beta-depleted transplantation in children (dated by TCRdb to 2015 to 2016). Some background on the complete study: T-cell immune reconstitution after TCRalphabeta/CD19-depleted allogeneic hematopoietic cell transplantation in children was quantitatively tracked in the study by means of TCR repertoire profiling. Overall results and qualifications from the work: The high TCRbeta diversity at day 60 in some patients was ascribed to recipient T cells and intrathymic progenitors that had survived conditioning. The apparently early alphabetaT-cell count recovery about two months after transplant was reportedly dependent on only several hundred rapidly expanded clones derived from non-depleted graft cells. Over the following months the frequencies of hyperexpanded clones went down, and after one year T-cell counts and TCRbeta diversity were mostly credited to newly produced T cells.

In the case of this clonotype: What this receptor recognizes is not known. No much larger clone is present one base from it, and per-base qualities are unavailable.

Taken with the paper, the label for treatment or condition translates to: allogeneic hematopoietic cell transplantation with graft depleted of TCRalphabeta T cells and CD19 B cells. Transplant recipients were children who received TCRalphabeta/CD19-depleted allogeneic hematopoietic cell grafts. The library was produced with PCR. For sequencing, an Illumina HiSeq 2500 was employed. TCR libraries were prepared with molecular barcoding, using unique molecular identifiers to normalize TCRbeta repertoire quantification. TCRdb reran the public reads through fastp at Q25 and MiXCR, keeping productive beta chains. Each CDR3 protein appears once, grouped with its most common genes and DNA. In this sample the table shows approximately 430,000 distinct CDR3 sequences, roughly 16% of which occur a single time. In total, the top ten clones hold 25% to 30% of the sample. The sequence came from a boy in the first two years of life who had a stem cell transplant for Wiskott-Aldrich syndrome, so the T cells may come from the graft donor. The input for sequencing was PBMCs, mostly from graft donor cells, taken 360 days after TCRalphabeta/CD19-depleted stem cell transplant.

The CDR3 region has the sequence CASTIRNDFLFF. In nucleotides, the sequence is TGTGCCAGCACGATTCGGAACGACTTCCTGTTCTTC. In this chain, TRBV2 is recombined with TRBJ2-1, with the D gene not confidently named. Including cysteine and phenylalanine, the CDR3 has 12 amino acids. The kept DNA is CDR3 alone, 36 bases in frame from the first base. V is pared back by 7 bases and J by 15 bases, with 19 bases lying between the germline termini. The CDR1 and CDR2 encoded by the germline V gene are SNHLY and FYNNEI.